This T cell receptor (beta chain) was obtained from a study of blood T cell repertoires in COVID-19. Turning to the study itself: Italy, Spain and the United States were the sources of the convalescent and acute COVID-19 samples. The analysed material was cDNA or gDNA that came from T cells, B-cell-depleted T cells, or PBMCs.

CDR1 and CDR2 from the germline V gene are MNHEY and SVGAGI. CDR3 length: 15 residues. Germline trimming cut 6 bases from V and 7 bases from J; bases unmatched to any gene: 7. This clone has more than one count but fewer than ten. Using immunoSEQ multiplex PCR, the repertoire was profiled, and TCRdb retains in-frame clones only, with some absent. The data show about 480,000 clones, about 91% seen once. What was sequenced was peripheral blood. This TCR was sampled from a man aged 18 to 29 with COVID-19, enrolled during active disease. This chain connects TRBV6-5 to TRBJ1-6; TRBD1 matches 9 bases. This chain's CDR3 is CASSFLDRGNSPLHF. The CDR3 DNA reads as TGTGCCAGCAGCTTTTTGGACAGGGGAAATTCACCCCTCCACTTT.